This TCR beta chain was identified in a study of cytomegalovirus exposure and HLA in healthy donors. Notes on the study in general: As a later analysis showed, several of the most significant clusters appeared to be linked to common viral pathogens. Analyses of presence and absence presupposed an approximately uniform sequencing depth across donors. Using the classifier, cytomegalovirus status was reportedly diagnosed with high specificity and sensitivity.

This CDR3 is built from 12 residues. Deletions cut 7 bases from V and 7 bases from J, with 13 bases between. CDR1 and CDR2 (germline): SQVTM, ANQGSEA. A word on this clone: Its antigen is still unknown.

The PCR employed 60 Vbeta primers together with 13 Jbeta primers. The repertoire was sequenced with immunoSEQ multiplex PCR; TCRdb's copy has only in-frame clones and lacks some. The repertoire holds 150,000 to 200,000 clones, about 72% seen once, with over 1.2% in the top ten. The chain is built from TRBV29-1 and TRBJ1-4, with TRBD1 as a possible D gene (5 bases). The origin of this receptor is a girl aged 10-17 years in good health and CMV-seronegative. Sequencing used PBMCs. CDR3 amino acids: CSATGGSEKLFF. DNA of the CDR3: TGCAGCGCCACTGGGGGGAGTGAAAAACTGTTTTTT.